This T cell receptor beta chain derives from a study of blood T cell repertoires in COVID-19. Study context: Researchers got acute and convalescent COVID-19 samples from the United States, Italy and Spain. PBMCs, B-cell-depleted T cells, or T cells were the source of the cDNA or gDNA that made up the material.

Source study methods: Reference gene primers were amplified, and this amplification served to estimate nucleated cell counts. TCRdb keeps only in-frame clones here, not all; method: immunoSEQ multiplex PCR. V, J and clone size reflect that table, while D and trimming were determined from the DNA. The sample holds more than 150,000 clones, 82% seen once. This clone was seen only once. There are 15 residues in the CDR3. Germline lookup yields CDR1 MNHEY and CDR2 SVGEGT. V lost 5 bases to trimming and J lost 5 bases, with 18 bases between them. The TCR was taken from a woman aged 25 to 39 with acute or convalescent COVID-19. The sequencing sample was made of peripheral blood. This chain links TRBV6-2 or TRBV6-3 with TRBJ2-5; the D gene is possibly TRBD1 (7 bases). The chain's CDR3 is CASSDRRGQGETQYF. The CDR3, as DNA: TGTGCCAGCAGTGACCGGAGGGGGCAGGGTGAGACCCAGTACTTC.